The clone carrying this T cell receptor beta chain was observed once. Data came from immunoSEQ multiplex PCR; TCRdb stores just in-frame clones and leaves some out. The top ten hold under 0.35% of the sample, which has approximately 69,000 clones, 90% to 95% seen once. Trimming pared 0 bases from V and 6 bases from J, leaving 20 bases between. CDR3 size: 17 residues. CDR1 and CDR2 from the germline V gene are LGHNA and YSLEER. The record originates from a study of T cell changes during pregnancy in multiple sclerosis. The clonotype comes from a female donor in good health, enrolled as a control in a pregnancy study. The material was CD4+ T cells from peripheral blood mononuclear cells, obtained in the third trimester of pregnancy. The chain carries TRBV4-3 and TRBJ1-2; maybe TRBD1 (5 bases). This CDR3 reads CASSQDLVGEMVDGYTF. CDR3 nucleotide sequence: TGCGCCAGCAGCCAAGATTTAGTAGGGGAAATGGTAGATGGCTACACCTTC.